This T cell receptor (beta chain) comes out of a study of cytomegalovirus exposure and HLA in healthy donors. The primer mix had 60 Vbeta and 13 Jbeta primers. Produced via immunoSEQ multiplex PCR; TCRdb's table is partial and in-frame only. The data hold roughly 220,000 clones, with roughly four fifths observed a single time. The study, taken as a whole, reports: Productive rates of about 90% or about 30% were seen for most TCR beta V segments in an earlier analysis.

V was cut by 2 bases and J by 4 bases, with 8 bases left in between. Per the germline V gene, CDR1 is SGHTA and CDR2 is FQGTGA. CDR3 length: 13 residues. About this clone: Antigen: not known.

This TCR was recovered from a woman between 40 and 55 years old in good health and CMV-seronegative. The chain recombines TRBV7-3 with TRBJ2-5; TRBD1 is a possible D gene (5 bases). The sample comprised PBMCs. CDR3 residues: CASSLYQGETQYF. The DNA for the CDR3 is TGTGCCAGCAGCTTATACCAGGGAGAGACCCAGTACTTC.